The 18 T cell receptor beta chains presented below share a single source sample, sequenced in a study of T cell changes during pregnancy in multiple sclerosis. Generated by immunoSEQ multiplex PCR, the TCRdb table keeps only in-frame clones and is missing some. This sample carries 49,000 or so clones, 90% to 95% of them seen once, and the ten largest clones take approximately 5.5%. The sequences come from CD8+ T cells from peripheral blood mononuclear cells, collected before pregnancy. The receptors were sampled from a female donor with multiple sclerosis, enrolled in a pregnancy study.

The J gene is TRBJ2-7, the V gene TRBV6-1, with TRBD1 matching 7 bases. The CDR3 is 13 amino acids. V lost 6 bases to trimming and J lost 7 bases; unmatched junction nucleotides: 9. CDR1 MNHNS and CDR2 SASEGT come from the germline V gene. CDR3 nucleotide sequence: TGTGCCAGCAGACAGGGGTATGAGCTTGAGCAGTACTTC. Encoded protein: CASRQGYELEQYF.

The J gene is TRBJ1-4, the V gene TRBV4-1; TRBD1 is a possible D gene (5 bases). Germline V lookup: CDR1 MGHRA, CDR2 YSYEKL. Deletions cut 4 bases from V and 5 bases from J, with 14 bases between. The CDR3 has 15 residues. The CDR3: CASSPFMQGNEKLFF. The CDR3, as DNA: TGCGCCAGCAGCCCCTTTATGCAGGGAAATGAAAAACTGTTTTTT.

The chain links TRBV25-1 to TRBJ2-2; 7 positions match TRBD1. The CDR3 is 16 residues long. Germline V gene sequence: CDR1 MGHDK, CDR2 SYGVNS. Unmatched junction bases numbered 10, after V lost 4 bases and J lost 5 bases. DNA for the CDR3: TGTGCCAGCAGTGCCCAGGGGGTCCCGAGGACCGGGGAGCTGTTTTTT. This sequence encodes CASSAQGVPRTGELFF.

The chain recombines TRBV4-3 with TRBJ2-7, with 9 bases lining up with TRBD1. Per germline, CDR1 LGHNA and CDR2 YSLEER. The CDR3 covers 15 residues. Unmatched junction bases numbered 4, after V lost 1 base and J lost 3 bases. The CDR3 coding sequence is TGCGCCAGCAGCCAAGGCCGACAGGGGGTCTACGAGCAGTACTTC. As protein: CASSQGRQGVYEQYF.

Only one count was recorded for this clone. The chain uses TRBV9 and TRBJ2-3; D unresolved. This CDR3 has 16 residues. Germline CDR1 reads SGDLS; CDR2 reads YYNGEE. The V end lost 0 bases, the J end lost 0 bases, and 11 bases lay between the germline ends. CDR3 nucleotides: TGTGCCAGCAGCGTAGGTACCCTACCTAGCACAGATACGCAGTATTTT. Protein product: CASSVGTLPSTDTQYF.

The V and J genes are TRBV19 and TRBJ2-1; 8 positions match TRBD1. The CDR3 length is 13 residues. The trim removed 7 bases at V and 7 bases at J, leaving 6 bases unmatched. Germline V gives CDR1 LNHDA, CDR2 SQIVND (reference sequence). The chain's CDR3 is CASTPGQGNEQFF. Written as DNA, the CDR3 is TGTGCCAGTACCCCAGGACAGGGTAATGAGCAGTTCTTC.

The rearrangement uses TRBV5-1 and TRBJ2-1; 8 positions match TRBD2. The CDR3 has 13 amino acids. The germline gives CDR1 SGHRS, CDR2 YFSETQ. The junction had 7 bases not matched to a gene; V was cut back by 7 bases and J by 7 bases. The CDR3 protein is CASSLAGKNEQFF. The CDR3 bases are TGCGCCAGCTCCTTAGCGGGAAAGAATGAGCAGTTCTTC.

This sequence joins TRBV2 and TRBJ2-1; no definite D call. The length of the CDR3 is 12 residues. Between the trimmed V and J ends, which lost 7 bases and 5 bases, there was a span of 9 bases. The V gene's germline CDR1 is SNHLY and CDR2 FYNNEI. The CDR3 is CASIKPNNEQFF. The DNA of the CDR3 is TGTGCCAGCATTAAGCCCAACAATGAGCAGTTCTTC. Full variable domain (missing parts from reference TRBV2 and TRBJ2-1): EPEVTQTPSHQVTQMGQEVILRCVPISNHLYFYWYRQILGQKVEFLVSFYNNEISEKSEIFDDQFSVERPDGSNFTLKIRSTKLEDSAMYFCASIKPNNEQFFGPGTRLTVL.

The V call is TRBV29-1, the J call TRBJ2-7; perhaps TRBD1 as D (6 bases). Germline CDR1 is SQVTM and CDR2 is ANQGSEA. CDR3 length: 15 residues. V was pared by 6 bases and J by 5 bases, with 23 bases between. The CDR3, as DNA: TGCAGCGTCGGGATGGGGGCAGGTCACGGGAACGAGCAGTACTTC. It yields the protein CSVGMGAGHGNEQYF.

The CDR3 DNA is TGTGCCAGCAGTGAGGGCCACACTGAAGCTTTCTTT. Translated, it gives CASSEGHTEAFF. J is TRBJ1-1 and V is TRBV6-1; D gene unclear. Trimming left V 3 bases short and J 3 bases short, with 5 bases between. The germline V gene has CDR1 MNHNS and CDR2 SASEGT. There are 12 residues in the CDR3.

The chain is built from TRBV27 and TRBJ2-2, with D hard to call. The CDR3 has 14 amino acids. Germline-derived CDR1 and CDR2 are MNHEY and SMNVEV (reference sequence). Trimming removed 5 bases from V and 5 bases from J, with 12 bases in between. The CDR3: CASSPHLRTGELFF. The CDR3 DNA follows: TGTGCCAGCAGTCCCCACTTGAGAACCGGGGAGCTGTTTTTT.

The V gene is TRBV7-9, the J gene TRBJ1-2, with a possible D match to TRBD1 (5 bases). Per the germline V gene, CDR1 is SEHNR and CDR2 is FQNEAQ (reference sequence). Trimming removed 3 bases from V and 9 bases from J, with 23 bases in between. The CDR3 totals 16 residues. This chain's CDR3 is CASSFSAGKGRLRYTF. In DNA form, the CDR3 reads TGTGCCAGCAGCTTTAGCGCGGGGAAGGGGCGGTTACGCTACACCTTC. The full variable domain, rest sourced from reference TRBV7-9 and TRBJ1-2, is DTGVSQNPRHKITKRGQNVTFRCDPISEHNRLYWYRQTLGQGPEFLTYFQNEAQLEKSRLLSDRFSAERPKGSFSTLEIQRTEQGDSAMYLCASSFSAGKGRLRYTFGSGTRLTVV.

The rearrangement links TRBV9 to TRBJ1-4; perhaps TRBD1 as D (6 bases). V gave up 3 bases and J gave up 14 bases, with 17 bases separating them. Germline CDR1 and CDR2: SGDLS and YYNGEE. The CDR3 extends over 13 amino acids. Here the CDR3 DNA reads TGTGCCAGCAGCGGAGGGGGAGGGTCGCTCCTGTTTTTT. Translating it yields CASSGGGGSLLFF.

V is TRBV27 and J is TRBJ2-7; the match to TRBD2 covers 12 bases. V shed 8 bases and J 4 bases; nucleotides not matched to a gene: 9. CDR1 and CDR2 from the germline V gene are MNHEY and SMNVEV (reference sequence). The CDR3 spans 15 residues. CDR3 coding DNA: TGTGCCAGCGCCCCCGGGACTAGCGGGTTATACGAGCAGTACTTC. Its translation: CASAPGTSGLYEQYF.

The genes are TRBV7-6 and TRBJ2-5; D possibly corresponds to TRBD2 (5 bases). Trimming pared 3 bases from V and 3 bases from J, leaving 11 bases between. CDR1 and CDR2 (germline): SGHVS, FNYEAQ. The CDR3 totals 14 residues. CDR3 nucleotide sequence: TGTGCCAGCAGCTTGGGAAGACTAAAAGAGACCCAGTACTTC. It is translated as CASSLGRLKETQYF. The full variable domain, its missing parts supplied by reference TRBV7-6 and TRBJ2-5, is GAGVSQSPRYKVTKRGQDVALRCDPISGHVSLYWYRQALGQGPEFLTYFNYEAQQDKSGLPNDRFSAERPEGSISTLTIQRTEQRDSAMYRCASSLGRLKETQYFGPGTRLLVL.

This sequence joins TRBV6-4 and TRBJ2-3; 8 nucleotides align to TRBD1. There are 15 residues in the CDR3. J lost 3 bases, V lost 0 bases, and 2 bases had no gene match. Germline lookup yields CDR1 MRHNA and CDR2 SNTAGT. The DNA for the CDR3 is TGTGCCAGCAGTGACTCGGACAGGGCTACAGATACGCAGTATTTT. Translating it yields CASSDSDRATDTQYF.

This clone was observed once. J is TRBJ2-2 and V is TRBV7-9, with TRBD2 identical over 8 bases. V was clipped by 3 bases and J by 5 bases; unmatched bases: 8. The CDR3 contains 16 residues. Germline CDR1 is SEHNR and CDR2 is FQNEAQ (reference sequence). This CDR3 is CASSFHGRAGTGELFF. CDR3 DNA sequence: TGTGCCAGCAGCTTTCACGGGAGGGCCGGTACCGGGGAGCTGTTTTTT.

The gene calls are TRBV27 and TRBJ2-1; TRBD2 matches at 11 bases. From germline, CDR1 is MNHEY and CDR2 SMNVEV (reference sequence). The CDR3 totals 16 residues. Trimming removed 11 bases from V and 2 bases from J; junction bases left unmatched: 11. The CDR3 protein is CASRLAGGLTYNEQFF. In nucleotides, the CDR3 is TGTGCCTCCCGGCTAGCGGGAGGTCTAACCTACAATGAGCAGTTCTTC.